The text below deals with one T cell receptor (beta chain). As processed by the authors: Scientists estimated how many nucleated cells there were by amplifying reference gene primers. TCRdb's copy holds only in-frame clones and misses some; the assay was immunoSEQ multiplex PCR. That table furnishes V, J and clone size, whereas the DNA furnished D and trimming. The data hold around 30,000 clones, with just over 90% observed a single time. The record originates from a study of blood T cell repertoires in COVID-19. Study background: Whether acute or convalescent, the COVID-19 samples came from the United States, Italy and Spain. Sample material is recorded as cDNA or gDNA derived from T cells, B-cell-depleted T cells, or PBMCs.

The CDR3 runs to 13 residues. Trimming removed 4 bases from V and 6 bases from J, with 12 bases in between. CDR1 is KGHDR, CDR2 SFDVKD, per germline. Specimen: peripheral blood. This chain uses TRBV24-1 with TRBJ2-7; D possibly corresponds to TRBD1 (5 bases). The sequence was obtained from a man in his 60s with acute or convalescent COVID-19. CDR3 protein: CATSEAGISEQYF. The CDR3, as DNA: TGTGCCACCAGTGAAGCAGGGATTTCCGAGCAGTACTTC.